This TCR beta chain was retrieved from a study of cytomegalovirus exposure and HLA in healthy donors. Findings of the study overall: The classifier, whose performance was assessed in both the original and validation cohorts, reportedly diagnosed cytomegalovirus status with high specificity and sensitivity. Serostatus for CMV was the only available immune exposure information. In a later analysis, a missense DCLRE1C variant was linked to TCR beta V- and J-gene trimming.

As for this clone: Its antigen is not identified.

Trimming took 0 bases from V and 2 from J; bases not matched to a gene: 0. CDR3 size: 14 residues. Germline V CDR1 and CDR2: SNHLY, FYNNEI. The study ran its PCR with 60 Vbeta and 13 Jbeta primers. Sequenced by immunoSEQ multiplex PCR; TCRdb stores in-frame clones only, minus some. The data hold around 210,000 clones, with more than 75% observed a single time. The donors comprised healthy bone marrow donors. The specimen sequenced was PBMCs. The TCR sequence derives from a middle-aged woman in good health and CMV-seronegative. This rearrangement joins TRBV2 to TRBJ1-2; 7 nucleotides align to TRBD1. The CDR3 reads CASSEAQGNYGYTF. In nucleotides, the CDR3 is TGTGCCAGCAGTGAAGCACAGGGGAACTATGGCTACACCTTC.